What follows is one T cell receptor (beta chain) and its context. Its cognate antigen is unknown. CDR1 and CDR2 (germline): SEHNR, FQNEAQ (reference sequence). V shed 5 bases and J shed 5 bases, with 10 bases lying between them. The length of the CDR3 is 12 residues. This sample stems from a study of T-cell reconstitution after alpha-beta-depleted transplantation in children. Study results and limitations: After one year, T-cell counts and TCRbeta diversity mostly came from new T cells. Reportedly, roughly two months post-transplant, alpha-beta T cells arose from several hundred expanded graft clones. Surviving recipient T cells and intrathymic progenitors accounted for some patients' high TCRbeta diversity at day 60.

Unique molecular identifiers tagged the TCRbeta library. TCRdb independently ran MiXCR on the PCR reads; one entry per CDR3 protein. The top ten hold approximately 5% of the sample, which has about 870,000 distinct CDR3 sequences, about 16% seen once. This chain connects TRBV7-9 to TRBJ2-7; D not certain. Sequencing was performed on PBMCs, mostly from graft donor cells, taken 360 days after TCRalphabeta/CD19-depleted stem cell transplant. This receptor was identified in a male patient between 10 and 17 years old who had a stem cell transplant for acute lymphoblastic leukemia, so the T cells may come from the graft donor. CDR3 sequence: CASSKGSHEQYF. CDR3 sequence (DNA): TGTGCCAGCAGCAAGGGAAGCCACGAGCAGTACTTC.